What follows are 21 T cell receptor beta chains derived from one specimen sequenced in a study of STAT3 mutations in large granular lymphocyte leukemia. General observations from the study: Every T-LGLL patient had at least one immunodominant TCRbeta clonotype.

Assay used: immunoSEQ multiplex PCR; TCRdb lists only in-frame clones, some missing. The repertoire includes 13,000 or so clones, 88% of them detected once, and around 12% sits in the top ten. Their antigens are not known. Input material: PBMCs. All receptors derive from a human donor with T large granular lymphocyte leukemia. Some clones in this sample may be carry-over from other donors' samples.

CDR3 protein: CATSRPGREKTQYF. The CDR3 DNA is TGTGCCACCAGCAGACCCGGGAGGGAAAAGACCCAGTACTTC. The chain links TRBV15 to TRBJ2-5; 8 bases are shared with TRBD2. CDR3 length: 14 residues. Trimming cost V 2 bases and J 6 bases; bases outside gene matches: 5. The germline CDR1 and CDR2 sequences are LNHNV and YYDKDF (reference sequence).

V gene TRBV5-5 combines with J gene TRBJ1-1; the match to TRBD1 covers 7 bases. This CDR3 contains 16 residues. V lost 6 bases to trimming and J lost 10 bases; unmatched junction nucleotides: 21. The germline V gene encodes CDR1 SGHKS and CDR2 YYEKEE (reference sequence). The CDR3 coding sequence is TGTGCCAGCATCCGGAGCCCCGGGACAGTCTCGGGTGGAGCTTTCTTT. This gives the protein CASIRSPGTVSGGAFF.

J is TRBJ1-1 and V is TRBV28; 7 nucleotides match TRBD1. Per germline, CDR1 MDHEN and CDR2 SYDVKM. This CDR3 is 14 amino acids long. V was clipped by 6 bases and J by 6 bases; unmatched bases: 10. The CDR3 here is CASSPRQGWAEAFF. CDR3 nucleotides: TGTGCCAGCAGCCCCAGACAGGGTTGGGCTGAAGCTTTCTTT.

The count of this clone is one. The chain recombines TRBV7-8 with TRBJ1-1; 11 bases align to TRBD1. CDR1 SGHVS and CDR2 FQNEAQ come from the germline V gene. V shed 6 bases and J 5 bases; nucleotides not matched to a gene: 2. The CDR3 length is 13 residues. The CDR3 loop reads CASSRDRGTEAFF. For the CDR3, the DNA is TGTGCCAGCAGTCGGGACAGGGGGACTGAAGCTTTCTTT.

The chain uses TRBV5-1 and TRBJ1-1; TRBD1 aligns across 7 bases. The CDR3 covers 17 residues. Germline V gene data show CDR1 as SGHRS and CDR2 as YFSETQ. Germline trimming cut 0 bases from V and 1 base from J; bases unmatched to any gene: 9. This chain's CDR3 is CASSLAPLGQANTEAFF. CDR3 bases: TGCGCCAGCAGCTTGGCCCCTCTCGGACAGGCGAACACTGAAGCTTTCTTT.

This clone occurred once. The chain joins TRBV5-4 to TRBJ2-5; 11 nucleotides align to TRBD2. CDR3 length equals 15 residues. The V and J ends lost 4 bases and 9 bases, in that order; junction bases with no gene match: 11. Per germline, CDR1 SGHNT and CDR2 YYREEE (reference sequence). CDR3 DNA sequence: TGTGCCAGCAGCAGGAGTAGCGGGGGGGCGGGGTCCCAGTACTTC. It specifies CASSRSSGGAGSQYF. The full variable domain, completed using reference TRBV5-4 and TRBJ2-5, is ETGVTQSPTHLIKTRGQQVTLRCSSQSGHNTVSWYQQALGQGPQFIFQYYREEENGRGNFPPRFSGLQFPNYSSELNVNALELDDSALYLCASSRSSGGAGSQYFGPGTRLLVL.

CDR3 amino acids: CASSIEAGRQQFF. The CDR3 coding sequence is TGTGCCAGTAGTATAGAGGCAGGACGCCAGCAGTTCTTC. This chain connects TRBV19 to TRBJ2-1; the D is unclear. CDR3 size: 13 residues. CDR1 LNHDA and CDR2 SQIVND come from the germline V gene (reference sequence). Trimming took 0 bases from V and 11 from J, leaving 11 bases between them.

The CDR3 sequence is CAWSVREADTQYF. CDR3 in DNA: TGTGCCTGGAGTGTCAGGGAGGCAGATACGCAGTATTTT. V gene TRBV30 combines with J gene TRBJ2-3; a possible D gene is TRBD2 (6 bases). Germline CDR1 is GTSNPN and CDR2 is SVGIG (reference sequence). The CDR3 runs to 13 residues. Between the trimmed V and J ends, which lost 0 bases and 4 bases, there was a span of 8 bases.

This CDR3 reads CASSLAPEGEQYV. The CDR3 DNA sequence: TGTGCCAGCAGCTTAGCCCCCGAGGGGGAGCAGTACGTC. The chain links TRBV7-8 to TRBJ2-7; D possibly matches TRBD1 or TRBD2 (5 bases each). The CDR3 consists of 13 residues. Trimming cost V 0 bases and J 7 bases, with 10 bases left between them. Germline assignment: CDR1 SGHVS and CDR2 FQNEAQ.

This clone was seen a single time. V and J are TRBV18 and TRBJ2-5; 7 bases fit TRBD1. This CDR3 has 14 residues. Germline CDR1 KGHSH, CDR2 LQKENI. V was pared by 3 bases and J by 7 bases, with 8 bases of the junction left unmatched. DNA for the CDR3: TGTGCCAGCTCACCCCGACAGGGTGAGGGGACCCAGTACTTC. Residues: CASSPRQGEGTQYF.

V usage is TRBV4-2 and J usage is TRBJ2-5; 8 bases line up with TRBD2. The V gene's germline CDR1 is LGHNA and CDR2 YNFKEQ. This CDR3 is built from 14 residues. V was clipped by 7 bases and J by 4 bases; unmatched bases: 8. The DNA for the CDR3 is TGTGCCAGCAACCCCGGGACTAGGGCAGAGACCCAGTACTTC. Its protein product is CASNPGTRAETQYF.

The chain links TRBV9 to TRBJ1-2; 10 nucleotides align to TRBD1. Trimming at V came to 4 bases and at J to 7 bases, leaving 7 bases not matched to a gene. The CDR3 totals 14 residues. Germline V CDR1 and CDR2: SGDLS, YYNGEE. The CDR3 bases are TGTGCCAGCAGCCCCGGGGACAGGGGATTTGGCTACACCTTC. Translating it yields CASSPGDRGFGYTF. The full variable domain, in which reference TRBV9 and TRBJ1-2 provide the parts outside the CDR3, is DSGVTQTPKHLITATGQRVTLRCSPRSGDLSVYWYQQSLDQGLQFLIQYYNGEERAKGNILERFSAQQFPDLHSELNLSSLELGDSALYFCASSPGDRGFGYTFGSGTRLTVV.

The table lists this clone with a few counts. The chain carries TRBV4-1 and TRBJ2-5, with 7 bases matching TRBD1. Per germline, CDR1 MGHRA and CDR2 YSYEKL. The CDR3 is made up of 17 amino acids. The ends lost 1 base at V and 2 bases at J; junction bases unmatched: 10. The chain's CDR3 is CASSQAWGQLSQETQYF. The CDR3 DNA sequence: TGCGCCAGCAGCCAAGCATGGGGACAGCTAAGTCAAGAGACCCAGTACTTC.

The chain joins TRBV28 to TRBJ1-1; D possibly corresponds to TRBD1 (5 bases). The length of the CDR3 is 15 residues. Per germline, CDR1 MDHEN and CDR2 SYDVKM. V shed 6 bases and J shed 5 bases, with 19 bases lying between them. The CDR3 bases are TGTGCCAGCAGGCTATCTGGGGCTCTGGGAACTGAAGCTTTCTTT. It is translated as CASRLSGALGTEAFF.

The chain couples TRBV29-1 to TRBJ1-2; no firm D call. This CDR3 has 13 residues. Germline-derived CDR1 and CDR2 are SQVTM and ANQGSEA. V was trimmed by 4 bases and J by 4 bases, leaving 13 bases between them. The CDR3 DNA follows: TGCAGCGTTGGCCTCGGCAGCCGCTATGGCTACACCTTC. This codes for CSVGLGSRYGYTF.

DNA of the CDR3: TGCGCCAGCAGCTTGGATCCGGTGGCCGGGGGAGCTTTCTTT. Amino acid sequence: CASSLDPVAGGAFF. The chain employs TRBV5-1 and TRBJ1-1; maybe TRBD1 (5 bases). This CDR3 comprises 14 residues. V lost 0 bases and J 10 bases, leaving 16 bases between the germline ends. Germline-derived CDR1 and CDR2 are SGHRS and YFSETQ.

The chain combines TRBV18 with TRBJ2-4, with D tentatively TRBD2 (6 bases). The CDR3 covers 15 residues. The V and J ends lost 1 base and 6 bases respectively, with 13 bases between them. The germline V gene encodes CDR1 KGHSH and CDR2 LQKENI. The CDR3 protein is CASSPLGQGGNIQYF. Written as DNA, the CDR3 is TGTGCCAGCTCACCACTCGGGCAGGGAGGAAACATTCAGTACTTC.

The genes are TRBV6-6 and TRBJ1-5; D might be TRBD1 (5 bases). The germline gives CDR1 MNHNY, CDR2 SVGAGI (reference sequence). This CDR3 region has 15 residues. Trimming took off 2 bases at V and 3 bases at J, with 11 bases between the two ends. The DNA of the CDR3 is TGTGCCAGCAGTTACAGCCAGGGTCTCAATCAGCCCCAGCATTTT. This translates into CASSYSQGLNQPQHF.

This sequence joins TRBV28 and TRBJ1-2, with 8 bases matching TRBD1. The CDR3 covers 17 residues. Germline V lookup: CDR1 MDHEN, CDR2 SYDVKM. V gave up 6 bases and J gave up 3 bases; unmatched junction bases: 15. The CDR3 DNA sequence: TGTGCCAGCAGCCCCCCGGTCGGGCAGGGGGCCTACTATGGCTACACCTTC. The encoded protein is CASSPPVGQGAYYGYTF.

The gene calls are TRBV5-8 and TRBJ2-7; 10 positions match TRBD2. Germline-derived CDR1 and CDR2 are SGHTS and YDEGEE. CDR3 length: 15 residues. J lost 3 bases, V lost 2 bases, and 5 bases had no gene match. CDR3 DNA: TGTGCCAGCAGCTTCGGGGCTAGCGGGGGCTACGAGCAGTACGTC. Translating gives CASSFGASGGYEQYV.

The rearrangement uses TRBV6-6 and TRBJ2-7, with 7 bases identical to TRBD1. Germline V gene lookup returns CDR1 MNHNY and CDR2 SVGAGI (reference sequence). The CDR3 runs to 16 residues. V shed 3 bases and J 1 base; nucleotides not matched to a gene: 9. The CDR3: CASSYGQTGPSYEQYF. The CDR3 bases are TGTGCCAGCAGTTATGGTCAGACAGGGCCATCCTACGAGCAGTACTTC.